The 3 T cell receptor beta chains below were found in one sample sequenced in a study of T cells in Graves' hyperthyroidism and ophthalmopathy. Amplification targeted TCR beta CDR3 regions from RNA transcripts. TCR CDR3 regions were first amplified by RT-PCR with HTBI primers. One entry per CDR3 protein results from TCRdb running MiXCR on the multiplex PCR reads. The sample has some 720,000 distinct CDR3 sequences, 16% seen once. The sample consisted of blood. These receptors were taken from a man between 18 and 29 years old with Graves' hyperthyroidism.

The rearrangement uses TRBV7-8 and TRBJ2-1; D is unclear. With 2 bases removed from V and 4 bases from J, the gap between germline ends came to 6 bases. Germline V gene lookup returns CDR1 SGHVS and CDR2 FQNEAQ. CDR3 length: 13 residues. The CDR3 reads CASSLLIYNEQFF. The CDR3 nucleotides read TGTGCCAGCAGCTTACTCATATACAATGAGCAGTTCTTC.

The V call is TRBV20-1, the J call TRBJ1-5, with D tentatively TRBD1 (6 bases). The CDR3 runs to 22 residues. From germline, CDR1 is DFQATT and CDR2 SNEGSKA (reference sequence). Trimming shortened V by 8 bases and J by 0 bases, and 38 bases separated the two germline ends. CDR3 sequence reads: CSSSTMGTGRIKNTTSNQPQHF. Here the CDR3 DNA reads TGCAGTTCCAGTACAATGGGAACAGGGCGGATTAAAAATACCACTAGCAATCAGCCCCAGCATTTT.

This clonotype was found a few times. CDR3 coding DNA: TGTGCCAGCAGCCAAACCGGGACACAAATTCAAGAGACCCAGTACTTC. As protein: CASSQTGTQIQETQYF. This chain links TRBV3-1 with TRBJ2-5; D perhaps matches TRBD1 (6 bases). Deletions cut 2 bases from V and 2 bases from J, with 15 bases between. Germline V lookup: CDR1 LGHDT, CDR2 YNNKEL (reference sequence). The CDR3 totals 16 residues.